The 25 T cell receptor beta chains given below trace back to one sample, sequenced in a study of blood T cells in healthy people across ages. Using a J-beta primer mix together with a sample-barcoded 5' primer, a second PCR was run for about 6 to 12 cycles. TCRdb re-called the 5' RACE reads through MiXCR, storing one row per CDR3 protein. The data contain about 1.6 million distinct CDR3 sequences, about 35% of them seen just once; the ten biggest clones take up approximately 10%. Material: blood. These receptors all come from a woman aged 25 to 39 in good health.

The gene calls are TRBV7-9 and TRBJ2-1, with 12 positions matching TRBD1. Per germline, CDR1 SEHNR and CDR2 FQNEAQ (reference sequence). The CDR3 has 15 residues. Trimming removed 5 bases from V and 10 bases from J; junction bases left unmatched: 9. The CDR3 reads CASSPPGQGALEQFF. The CDR3 region has the DNA TGTGCCAGCAGCCCTCCGGGACAGGGGGCATTGGAGCAGTTCTTC.

This clonotype was detected a few times. The V gene is TRBV12-3 or TRBV12-4, the J gene TRBJ1-2, with unresolved D. CDR3 length: 14 residues. The V end lost 6 bases, the J end lost 6 bases, and 17 bases lay between the germline ends. The CDR3 loop reads CASSPPTNTNGYTF. The DNA of the CDR3 is TGTGCCAGCAGCCCGCCGACGAACACAAATGGCTACACCTTC.

There are a few counts of this clonotype. This chain links TRBV27 with TRBJ1-5, with D tentatively TRBD1 (6 bases). The V and J ends lost 4 bases and 7 bases respectively, with 11 bases between them. CDR1 is MNHEY, CDR2 SMNVEV, per germline (reference sequence). The CDR3 sequence is 13 residues long. Here the CDR3 DNA reads TGTGCCAGCAGTTCAGGGGAGGAACAGCCCCAGCATTTT. Amino acids: CASSSGEEQPQHF.

In this sample, this clonotype turned up a few times. This chain uses TRBV20-1 with TRBJ1-4; no definite D call. The CDR3 runs 16 residues. V lost 5 bases and J 0 bases, leaving 16 bases between the germline ends. CDR1 DFQATT and CDR2 SNEGSKA come from the germline V gene (reference sequence). This CDR3 is CSALRLLRATNEKLFF. In DNA, the CDR3 is TGCAGTGCTTTAAGACTACTTCGGGCAACTAATGAAAAACTGTTTTTT.

The V gene is TRBV4-1, the J gene TRBJ2-7; 7 bases match TRBD1. Trimming took 0 bases from V and 2 from J; bases not matched to a gene: 7. The CDR3 consists of 16 residues. The germline gives CDR1 MGHRA, CDR2 YSYEKL. The CDR3 bases are TGCGCCAGCAGCCAAGATCTTGGGGACAGAACCTACGAGCAGTACTTC. This encodes CASSQDLGDRTYEQYF.

V and J are TRBV6-1 and TRBJ2-3; TRBD1 agrees at 10 bases. CDR1 is MNHNS, CDR2 SASEGT, per germline. This CDR3 comprises 17 residues. With 4 bases clipped from V and 3 bases from J, the junction kept 10 bases outside the gene matches. Written as DNA, the CDR3 is TGTGCCAGCAGTGCTCATCCCGGGACAGGGGAAACAGATACGCAGTATTTT. This sequence encodes CASSAHPGTGETDTQYF.

V is TRBV20-1 and J is TRBJ2-3; possible D gene TRBD1, 6 bases. This CDR3 has 13 amino acids. Per germline, CDR1 DFQATT and CDR2 SNEGSKA (reference sequence). Trimming took off 2 bases at V and 3 bases at J, with 9 bases between the two ends. The CDR3 region is CSARQGMTDTQYF. CDR3 DNA: TGCAGTGCTAGACAGGGGATGACAGATACGCAGTATTTT.

The chain is built from TRBV9 and TRBJ2-5; 10 bases are a match to TRBD2. CDR3 size: 15 residues. Germline V gene lookup returns CDR1 SGDLS and CDR2 YYNGEE. V lost 6 bases to trimming and J lost 1 base; unmatched junction nucleotides: 6. CDR3 residues: CASTSSGGSQETQYF. CDR3 bases: TGTGCCAGCACCAGTAGCGGGGGGTCCCAAGAGACCCAGTACTTC.

This clonotype occurred a few times. The chain carries TRBV7-3 and TRBJ2-1; 9 bases map to TRBD2. This CDR3 has 20 amino acids. CDR1 is SGHTA and CDR2 is FQGTGA in the germline V gene. The ends lost 0 bases at V and 0 bases at J; junction bases unmatched: 12. The chain's CDR3 is CASSLTGALAGKSSYNEQFF. The CDR3 DNA reads as TGTGCCAGCAGCTTAACGGGGGCGCTAGCGGGGAAAAGCTCCTACAATGAGCAGTTCTTC.

This clonotype was counted at least ten times. The chain uses TRBV20-1 and TRBJ2-7; D ambiguous. Germline CDR1 reads DFQATT; CDR2 reads SNEGSKA (reference sequence). V shed 8 bases and J shed 2 bases, with 13 bases lying between them. The CDR3 covers 12 residues. The CDR3 bases are TGCAGTACCCCCGACTCTGCCTACGAGCAGTACTTC. It codes for CSTPDSAYEQYF.

The rearrangement links TRBV27 to TRBJ2-3; 7 bases are a match to TRBD2. The V gene end was trimmed by 8 bases and the J gene end by 2 bases; junction bases not matched to a gene: 7. The V gene's germline CDR1 is MNHEY and CDR2 SMNVEV (reference sequence). This CDR3 is built from 14 residues. CDR3 sequence (DNA): TGTGCCAGCTGGAAAGCGGGGACCACAGATACGCAGTATTTT. It specifies CASWKAGTTDTQYF.

This chain links TRBV6-5 with TRBJ2-5; 7 bases line up with TRBD2. This CDR3 contains 15 residues. The germline V gene has CDR1 MNHEY and CDR2 SVGAGI. J lost 6 bases, V lost 4 bases, and 11 bases had no gene match. The CDR3 sequence is CASSSRTSLGKTQYF. The CDR3 DNA follows: TGTGCCAGCAGTTCAAGGACTAGTCTGGGGAAGACCCAGTACTTC.

The V call is TRBV6-1, the J call TRBJ1-6, with 10 bases identical to TRBD1. V shed 7 bases and J 10 bases; nucleotides not matched to a gene: 7. CDR1 and CDR2 from the germline V gene are MNHNS and SASEGT. The CDR3 is 14 amino acids. CDR3 amino acids: CASNGQGEDSPLHF. CDR3 in DNA: TGTGCCAGCAACGGACAGGGGGAAGACTCACCCCTCCACTTT.

The CDR3 DNA is TGTGCCAGCAGTGAATGGACTAGCGGATCCTACGAGCAGTACTTC. As protein: CASSEWTSGSYEQYF. This chain links TRBV6-1 with TRBJ2-7; 10 positions agree with TRBD2. Germline CDR1 and CDR2: MNHNS and SASEGT. V lost 2 bases, J lost 1 base, and 2 bases stayed unmatched. There are 15 residues in the CDR3.

This clonotype appeared a few times. The chain has TRBV27 and TRBJ1-2; a weak D match, TRBD1 (5 bases). The germline V gene encodes CDR1 MNHEY and CDR2 SMNVEV (reference sequence). The CDR3 is made up of 13 amino acids. V dropped 0 bases and J dropped 6 bases, with 8 bases sitting between them. CDR3 loop: CASSLSGGHGYTF. The CDR3 DNA follows: TGTGCCAGCAGTTTATCGGGGGGACATGGCTACACCTTC.

This clonotype turned up a few times. The genes are TRBV6-1 and TRBJ1-2, with a possible D match to TRBD1 (6 bases). Germline-derived CDR1 and CDR2 are MNHNS and SASEGT. The ends were cut back, 2 bases at V and 12 bases at J, with 22 bases in the middle. The CDR3 totals 15 residues. CDR3 nucleotides: TGTGCCAGCAGTGAAAACGGGTGGGGGGCAGCCATGCACACCTTC. Its translation: CASSENGWGAAMHTF.

This rearrangement joins TRBV28 to TRBJ1-2; D call uncertain. Germline CDR1 MDHEN, CDR2 SYDVKM. The CDR3 has 15 amino acids. The ends were cut back, 3 bases at V and 0 bases at J, with 11 bases in the middle. CDR3 region: CASSFPFGSNYGYTF. As DNA, the CDR3 is TGTGCCAGCAGTTTCCCCTTTGGGTCTAACTATGGCTACACCTTC.

The chain is built from TRBV10-3 and TRBJ1-1; 9 nucleotides match TRBD1. This CDR3 is 13 amino acids long. V gave up 7 bases and J gave up 8 bases; unmatched junction bases: 8. Per the germline V gene, CDR1 is ENHRY and CDR2 is SYGVKD. The CDR3 region has the DNA TGTGCCATCAAGCCGGGACAGGGTCCCGAAGCTTTCTTT. Amino acids: CAIKPGQGPEAFF.

This sequence joins TRBV11-2 and TRBJ2-6, with 9 positions matching TRBD1. Germline-derived CDR1 and CDR2 are SGHAT and FQNNGV. Germline trimming cut 4 bases from V and 0 bases from J; bases unmatched to any gene: 10. The CDR3 totals 19 residues. The chain's CDR3 is CASSSIQGALFSGANVLTF. CDR3 sequence (DNA): TGTGCCAGCAGCTCGATACAGGGGGCGCTTTTCTCTGGGGCCAACGTCCTGACTTTC.

This clonotype has just a few counts. The chain recombines TRBV12-3 or TRBV12-4 with TRBJ2-2; D gene unclear. V gave up 1 base and J gave up 3 bases, with 6 bases separating them. This CDR3 has 14 amino acids. CDR3: CASSLDGHTGELFF. As DNA, the CDR3 is TGTGCCAGCAGTTTAGACGGGCACACCGGGGAGCTGTTTTTT.

The V and J genes are TRBV29-1 and TRBJ1-2; unclear D gene. Trimming took off 0 bases at V and 6 bases at J, with 8 bases between the two ends. Germline CDR1 is SQVTM and CDR2 is ANQGSEA. The CDR3 runs 12 residues. The CDR3 DNA is TGCAGCGTTGAAGACACAGTAAATGGCTACACCTTC. It codes for CSVEDTVNGYTF.

Turning to this clonotype: Its ends do not fully match the called genes, so a read error is possible. The DNA of the CDR3 is TGCAGTGCCAGAGAGCTAAGGGGGGCCTACGAGCAGTACTTC. Encoded protein: CSARELRGAYEQYF. This chain joins TRBV20-1 and TRBJ2-5; tentatively, D is TRBD1 or TRBD2 (6 bases each). The J call is in doubt because the DNA end fits TRBJ2-7 better. There are 14 residues in the CDR3. Germline V gene lookup returns CDR1 DFQATT and CDR2 SNEGSKA (reference sequence).

The CDR3, as DNA: TGTGCCAGCAGGGGACTAGCGGGGGAGGGCAATGAGCAGTACTTC. This encodes CASRGLAGEGNEQYF. The V and J genes are TRBV6-6 and TRBJ2-7; 14 bases fit TRBD2. J was trimmed by 7 bases and V by 6 bases; bases with no gene match: 8. The CDR3 is 15 residues long. Germline V gene data show CDR1 as MNHNY and CDR2 as SVGAGI (reference sequence).

A few counts support this clonotype. The rearrangement uses TRBV21-1 and TRBJ1-1; the DNA was not compared with TRBD1, the D call given in the table. TRBV21-1 is a pseudogene segment. The CDR3 spans 17 residues. The CDR3 DNA is TGTGCCAGCAGCCTCATCGGGCCCGGGGGAAGGAACACTGAAGCTTTCTTT. Its translation: CASSLIGPGGRNTEAFF.

The sample holds one count of this clonotype. V is TRBV15 and J is TRBJ2-5; D remains ambiguous. CDR3 size: 12 residues. Between the trimmed V and J ends, which lost 0 bases and 5 bases, there was a span of 4 bases. The V gene's germline CDR1 is LNHNV and CDR2 YYDKDF (reference sequence). The chain's CDR3 is CATSREIETQYF. The CDR3 DNA is TGTGCCACCAGCAGAGAGATTGAGACCCAGTACTTC.